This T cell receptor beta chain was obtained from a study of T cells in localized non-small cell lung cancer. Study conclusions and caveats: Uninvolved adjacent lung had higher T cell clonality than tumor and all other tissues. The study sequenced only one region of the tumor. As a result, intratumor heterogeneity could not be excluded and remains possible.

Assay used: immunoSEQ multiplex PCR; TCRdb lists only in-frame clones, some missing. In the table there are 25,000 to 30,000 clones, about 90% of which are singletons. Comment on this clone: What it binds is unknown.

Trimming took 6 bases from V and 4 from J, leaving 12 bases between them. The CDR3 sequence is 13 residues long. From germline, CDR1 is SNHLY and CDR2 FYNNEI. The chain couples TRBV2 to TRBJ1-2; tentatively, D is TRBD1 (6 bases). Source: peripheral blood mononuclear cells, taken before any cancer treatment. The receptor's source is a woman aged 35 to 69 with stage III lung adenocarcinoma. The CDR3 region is CASRGEGGYGYTF. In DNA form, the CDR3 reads TGTGCCAGCAGGGGCGAGGGGGGCTATGGCTACACCTTC.